This paragraph reports one TCR beta chain. This entry is derived from a study of cytomegalovirus exposure and HLA in healthy donors. The PCR was carried out with 60 Vbeta primers and 13 Jbeta primers. TCRdb's table, derived via immunoSEQ multiplex PCR, lists solely in-frame clones and lacks some. This table has roughly 260,000 clones, about 83% appearing once. Germline values: CDR1 SNHLY, CDR2 FYNNEI. Trimming stripped 2 bases from V and 11 bases from J, with 12 bases between. The length of the CDR3 is 12 residues. The chain employs TRBV2 and TRBJ1-2; no clear D gene. The sequence came from a woman in her forties in good health and CMV-seropositive. Sample: PBMCs. The CDR3 is CASSETGQRYTF. The DNA for the CDR3 is TGTGCCAGCAGTGAAACGGGTCAGAGATACACCTTC.